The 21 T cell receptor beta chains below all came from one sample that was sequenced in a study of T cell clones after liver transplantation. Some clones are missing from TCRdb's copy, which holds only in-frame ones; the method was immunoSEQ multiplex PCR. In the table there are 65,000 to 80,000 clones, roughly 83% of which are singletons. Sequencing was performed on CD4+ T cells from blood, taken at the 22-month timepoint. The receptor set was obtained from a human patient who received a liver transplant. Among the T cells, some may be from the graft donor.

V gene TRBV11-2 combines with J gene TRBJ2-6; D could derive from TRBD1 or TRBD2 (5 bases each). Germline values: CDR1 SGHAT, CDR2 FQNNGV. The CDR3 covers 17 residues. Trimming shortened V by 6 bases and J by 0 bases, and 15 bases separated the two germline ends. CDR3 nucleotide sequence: TGTGCCAGCAGACCGGGACCTTATTACTCTGGGGCCAACGTCCTGACTTTC. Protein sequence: CASRPGPYYSGANVLTF.

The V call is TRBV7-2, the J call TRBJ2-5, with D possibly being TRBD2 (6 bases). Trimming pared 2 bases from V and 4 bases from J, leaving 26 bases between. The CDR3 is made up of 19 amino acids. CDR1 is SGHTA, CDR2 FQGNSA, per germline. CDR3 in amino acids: CASSLRVLGLQRVRETQYF. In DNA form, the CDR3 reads TGTGCCAGCAGCTTAAGGGTACTAGGACTACAAAGGGTCAGAGAGACCCAGTACTTC.

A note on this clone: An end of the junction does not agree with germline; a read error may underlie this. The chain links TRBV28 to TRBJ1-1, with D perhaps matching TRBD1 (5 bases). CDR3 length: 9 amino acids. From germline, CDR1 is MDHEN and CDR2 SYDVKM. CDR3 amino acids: CASGDQGRF. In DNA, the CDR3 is TGTGCCAGCGGAGACCAGGGAAGATTT. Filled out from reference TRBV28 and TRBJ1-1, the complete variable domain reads DVKVTQSSRYLVKRTGEKVFLECVQDMDHENMFWYRQDPGLGLRLIYFSYDVKMKEKGDIPEGYSVSREKKERFSLILESASTNQTSMYLCASGDQGRFGQGTRLTVV.

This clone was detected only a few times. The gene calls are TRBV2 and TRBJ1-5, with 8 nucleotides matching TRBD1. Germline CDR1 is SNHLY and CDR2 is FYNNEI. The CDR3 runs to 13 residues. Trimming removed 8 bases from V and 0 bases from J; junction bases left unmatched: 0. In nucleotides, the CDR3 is TGTGCCAGCGGACAGGGTAGCAATCAGCCCCAGCATTTT. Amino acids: CASGQGSNQPQHF.

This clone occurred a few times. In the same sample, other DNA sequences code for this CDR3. For the CDR3, the DNA is TGTGCCAGCAGCTTAGACAATCAGCCCCAGCATTTT. Translating gives CASSLDNQPQHF. This chain uses TRBV11-2 with TRBJ1-5, with D unclear. V was pared by 0 bases and J by 3 bases, with 0 bases between. The CDR3 consists of 12 residues. Germline CDR1 and CDR2: SGHAT and FQNNGV.

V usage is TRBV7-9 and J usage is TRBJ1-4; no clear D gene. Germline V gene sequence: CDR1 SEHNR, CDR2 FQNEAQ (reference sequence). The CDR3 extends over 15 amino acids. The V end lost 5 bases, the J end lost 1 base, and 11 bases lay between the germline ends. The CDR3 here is CASSPLRGTNEKLFF. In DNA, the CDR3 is TGTGCCAGCAGCCCCCTCCGGGGAACTAATGAAAAACTGTTTTTT.

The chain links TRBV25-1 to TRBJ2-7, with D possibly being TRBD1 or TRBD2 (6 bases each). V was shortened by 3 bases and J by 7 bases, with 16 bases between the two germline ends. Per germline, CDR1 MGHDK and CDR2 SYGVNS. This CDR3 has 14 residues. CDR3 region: CASSDPGAGYEQYF. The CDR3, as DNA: TGTGCCAGCAGTGACCCGGGGGCAGGGTATGAGCAGTACTTC.

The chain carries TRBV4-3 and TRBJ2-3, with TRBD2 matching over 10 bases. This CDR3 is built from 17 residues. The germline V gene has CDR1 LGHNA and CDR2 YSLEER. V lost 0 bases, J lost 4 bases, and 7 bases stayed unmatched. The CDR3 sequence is CASSQDLLAGAADTQYF. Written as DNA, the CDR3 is TGCGCCAGCAGCCAAGATCTTCTAGCGGGAGCAGCAGATACGCAGTATTTT.

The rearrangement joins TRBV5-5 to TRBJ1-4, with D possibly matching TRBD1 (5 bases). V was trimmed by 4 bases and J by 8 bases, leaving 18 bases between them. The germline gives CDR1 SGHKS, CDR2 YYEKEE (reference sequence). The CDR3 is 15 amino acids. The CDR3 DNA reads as TGTGCCAGCAGCCAATCCGGCAGGGAAATCGAAAAACTGTTTTTT. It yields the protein CASSQSGREIEKLFF.

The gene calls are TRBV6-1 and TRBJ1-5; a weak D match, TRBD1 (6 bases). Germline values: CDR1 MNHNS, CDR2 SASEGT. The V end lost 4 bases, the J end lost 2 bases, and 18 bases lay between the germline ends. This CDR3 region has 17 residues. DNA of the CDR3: TGTGCCAGCAGTGCCAGCCGGGACACATCGGGCAATCAGCCCCAGCATTTT. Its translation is CASSASRDTSGNQPQHF.

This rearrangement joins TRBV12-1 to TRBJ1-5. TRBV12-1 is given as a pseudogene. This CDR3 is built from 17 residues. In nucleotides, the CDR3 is TGTGCCAGCAGCACCTACCTCAGGGAGGGCAGCAATCAGCCCCAGCATTTT. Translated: CASSTYLREGSNQPQHF.

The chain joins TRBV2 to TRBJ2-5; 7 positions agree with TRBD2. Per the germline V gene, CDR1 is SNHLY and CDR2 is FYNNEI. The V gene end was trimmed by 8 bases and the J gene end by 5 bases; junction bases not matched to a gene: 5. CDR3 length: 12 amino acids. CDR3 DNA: TGTGCCAGCCGACTAGCAGGGGAGACCCAGTACTTC. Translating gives CASRLAGETQYF.

The CDR3 bases are TGTGCCAGCAGCTTCGGAGGCGAGACCCAGTACTTC. It yields the protein CASSFGGETQYF. The V gene is TRBV7-2, the J gene TRBJ2-5; a possible D gene is TRBD2 (5 bases). The CDR3 has 12 amino acids. Germline V gene sequence: CDR1 SGHTA, CDR2 FQGNSA. Trimming shortened V by 3 bases and J by 5 bases, and 7 bases separated the two germline ends.

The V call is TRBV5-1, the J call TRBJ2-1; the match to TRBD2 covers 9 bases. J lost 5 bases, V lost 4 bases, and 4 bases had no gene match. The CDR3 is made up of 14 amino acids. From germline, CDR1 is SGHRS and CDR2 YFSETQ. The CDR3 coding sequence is TGCGCCAGCAGCAAAAGACTAGCGGACAATGAGCAGTTCTTC. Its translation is CASSKRLADNEQFF.

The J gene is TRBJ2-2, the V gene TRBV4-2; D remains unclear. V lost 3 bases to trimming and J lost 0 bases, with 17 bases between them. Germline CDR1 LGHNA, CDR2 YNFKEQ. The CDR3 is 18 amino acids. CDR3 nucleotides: TGTGCCAGCAGCCAGGGCGAACTGACGGCCGCGAACACCGGGGAGCTGTTTTTT. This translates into CASSQGELTAANTGELFF.

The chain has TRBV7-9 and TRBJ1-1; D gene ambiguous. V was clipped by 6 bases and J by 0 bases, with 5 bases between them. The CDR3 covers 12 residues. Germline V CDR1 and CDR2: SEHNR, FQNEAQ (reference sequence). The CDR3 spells CASSRVNTEAFF. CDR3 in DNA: TGTGCCAGCAGTCGAGTGAACACTGAAGCTTTCTTT.

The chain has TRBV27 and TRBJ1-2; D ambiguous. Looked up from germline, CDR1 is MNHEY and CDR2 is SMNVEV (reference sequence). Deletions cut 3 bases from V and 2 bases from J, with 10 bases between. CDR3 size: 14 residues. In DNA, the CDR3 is TGTGCCAGCAGTTTTCGCCGGGGAAACTATGGCTACACCTTC. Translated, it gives CASSFRRGNYGYTF.

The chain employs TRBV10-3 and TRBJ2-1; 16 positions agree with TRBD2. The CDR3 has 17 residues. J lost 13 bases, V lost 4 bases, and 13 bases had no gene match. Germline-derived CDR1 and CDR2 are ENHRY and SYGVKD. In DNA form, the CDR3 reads TGTGCCATCAGTGTGACCCCCCCGGGACTAGCGGGGGGGATACAGTTCTTC. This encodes CAISVTPPGLAGGIQFF.

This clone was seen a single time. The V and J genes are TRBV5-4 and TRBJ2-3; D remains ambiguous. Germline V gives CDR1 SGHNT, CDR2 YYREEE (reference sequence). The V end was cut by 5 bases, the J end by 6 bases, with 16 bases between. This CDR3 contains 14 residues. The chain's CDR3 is CASRVEPVGDTQYF. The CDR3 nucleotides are TGTGCCAGCAGAGTTGAGCCCGTGGGGGATACGCAGTATTTT. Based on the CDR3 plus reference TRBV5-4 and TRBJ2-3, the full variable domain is ETGVTQSPTHLIKTRGQQVTLRCSSQSGHNTVSWYQQALGQGPQFIFQYYREEENGRGNFPPRFSGLQFPNYSSELNVNALELDDSALYLCASRVEPVGDTQYFGPGTRLTVL.

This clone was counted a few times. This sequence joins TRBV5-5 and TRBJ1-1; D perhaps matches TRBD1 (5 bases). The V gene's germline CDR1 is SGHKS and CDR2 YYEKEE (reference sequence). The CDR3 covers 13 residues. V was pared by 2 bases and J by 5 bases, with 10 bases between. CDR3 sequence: CASSFDSGTEAFF. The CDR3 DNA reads TGTGCCAGCAGCTTTGACTCAGGGACTGAAGCTTTCTTT. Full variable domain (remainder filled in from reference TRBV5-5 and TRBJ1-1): DAGVTQSPTHLIKTRGQQVTLRCSPISGHKSVSWYQQVLGQGPQFIFQYYEKEERGRGNFPDRFSARQFPNYSSELNVNALLLGDSALYLCASSFDSGTEAFFGQGTRLTVV.

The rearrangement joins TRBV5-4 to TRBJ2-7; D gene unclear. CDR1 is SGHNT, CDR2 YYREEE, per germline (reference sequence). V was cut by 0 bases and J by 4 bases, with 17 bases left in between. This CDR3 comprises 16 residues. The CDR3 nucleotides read TGTGCCAGCAGCTTGGTAGCTAGGACCCAAAATTACGAGCAGTACTTC. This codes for CASSLVARTQNYEQYF.